This T cell receptor beta chain derives from a study of somatic mutations in cytotoxic T cells in rheumatoid arthritis. Whole-study context: Patient blood was drawn as 30 ml EDTA; the draw came right after diagnosis and before any treatment. The researchers flow-sorted some T-cell populations stained with V beta antibodies and got nearly 100% purity, and these included V beta1+ cells sequenced for TCRB.

Produced via immunoSEQ multiplex PCR; TCRdb's table is partial and in-frame only. The profile shows some 8,700 clones, about 70% of them singletons. Study-wide findings and caveats: For patients with rheumatoid arthritis, CD8+ clonality went up with age, while healthy controls showed no such change.

Separation of CD4+ and CD8+ cells was performed by positive magnetic bead selection, and purity was verified by flow cytometry. A remark on this clone: Its antigen is as yet unknown.

Trimming cost V 5 bases and J 8 bases; bases outside gene matches: 5. The CDR3 has 14 amino acids. CDR1 and CDR2 from the germline V gene are SGHVS and FNYEAQ. The material sequenced was CD8+ T cells sorted from blood. The chain couples TRBV7-6 to TRBJ1-6; 8 bases match TRBD1. The clonotype originates from an adult with rheumatoid arthritis. This CDR3 reads CASSEAGGYSPLHF. DNA of the CDR3: TGTGCCAGCAGCGAAGCAGGGGGCTATTCACCCCTCCACTTT.